Following are 30 T cell receptor beta chains from one sample sequenced in a study of T cell responses to AZD1222 COVID-19 vaccine (TCRdb year 2021). The sample's time point label, in plain terms: about 28 days (+/-7) after the second vaccine dose. To prepare the library, the immunoSEQ multiplex PCR assay was applied. In its TCRdb copy, this immuneACCESS table keeps in-frame sequences only and misses some clones. Where compared with another copy, unresolved V genes explain less than half of these, and the others have no known cause. Within this sample are 89,000 or so clones, with 85% to 95% of them counted one time only. Around 30% of the sample belongs to the ten largest clones. Material: peripheral blood, obtained 28 days after the second AZD1222 dose. The receptors here all came from an adult who received the AZD1222 COVID-19 vaccine.

This sequence joins TRBV28 and TRBJ2-2, with TRBD1 identical over 10 bases. CDR1 and CDR2 from the germline V gene are MDHEN and SYDVKM. The CDR3 sequence is 18 residues long. With V trimmed by 5 bases and J by 0 bases, 9 bases remained unmatched. The CDR3 sequence: CASSPSPGQGSNTGELFF. The CDR3 DNA reads TGTGCCAGCAGTCCGTCCCCGGGACAGGGGTCGAACACCGGGGAGCTGTTTTTT.

The rearrangement uses TRBV12-3 or TRBV12-4 and TRBJ2-7; D remains unclear. The CDR3 has 13 residues. The V gene lost 6 bases and the J gene lost 3 bases, with 12 bases spanning the gap. The CDR3 protein is CASSHGPLYEQYF. CDR3 sequence (DNA): TGTGCCAGCAGCCACGGTCCGCTCTACGAGCAGTACTTC.

The V and J genes are TRBV24-1 and TRBJ2-1; D remains ambiguous. The CDR3 consists of 16 residues. Trimming cost V 3 bases and J 6 bases, with 17 bases left between them. CDR1 is KGHDR and CDR2 is SFDVKD in the germline V gene. The DNA of the CDR3 is TGTGCCACCAGTGATCCCGCGGCTATTTCTACCAATGAGCAGTTCTTC. This sequence encodes CATSDPAAISTNEQFF.

The chain uses TRBV28 and TRBJ1-1, with 8 bases identical to TRBD1. The CDR3 spans 12 residues. The trim removed 5 bases at V and 12 bases at J, leaving 8 bases unmatched. Germline V gene sequence: CDR1 MDHEN, CDR2 SYDVKM. This CDR3 reads CASSLDREVTFF. The CDR3 DNA is TGTGCCAGCAGTCTGGACAGGGAGGTAACTTTCTTT.

The table lists this clone with a count of one. The chain couples TRBV5-6 to TRBJ1-1; D ambiguous. Germline-derived CDR1 and CDR2 are SGHDT and YYEEEE. This CDR3 region has 14 residues. Trimming removed 0 bases at V and 2 bases at J, with 8 bases between. CDR3 coding DNA: TGTGCCAGCAGCTTGGGACGCCATAACACTGAAGCTTTCTTT. Translating it yields CASSLGRHNTEAFF. The whole variable domain, filled in from reference TRBV5-6 and TRBJ1-1, reads DAGVTQSPTHLIKTRGQQVTLRCSPKSGHDTVSWYQQALGQGPQFIFQYYEEEERQRGNFPDRFSGHQFPNYSSELNVNALLLGDSALYLCASSLGRHNTEAFFGQGTRLTVV.

This clone showed up just once. The chain links TRBV27 to TRBJ1-5, with 9 bases matching TRBD1. Germline assignment: CDR1 MNHEY and CDR2 SMNVEV (reference sequence). Unmatched junction bases numbered 5, after V lost 6 bases and J lost 5 bases. The CDR3 has 14 amino acids. CDR3 coding DNA: TGTGCCAGCAGGGGGACAGGGCTCTATCAGCCCCAGCATTTT. Translating it yields CASRGTGLYQPQHF.

CDR3 loop: CASSLDGGLARDTQYF. The CDR3 nucleotides are TGTGCCAGCAGCTTAGATGGGGGACTAGCGAGAGATACGCAGTATTTT. The J gene is TRBJ2-3, the V gene TRBV11-2; 10 bases agree with TRBD2. Germline V CDR1 and CDR2: SGHAT, FQNNGV. After removal of 0 bases from V and 5 bases from J, the junction contained 5 bases not matched to a gene. The CDR3 loop spans 16 amino acids.

CDR3 bases: TGTGCCAGCAGCCGAATTGGTGGGGGACCTAACACTGAAGCTTTCTTT. Translation gives CASSRIGGGPNTEAFF. This rearrangement joins TRBV5-5 to TRBJ1-1, with D maybe TRBD1 (5 bases). The CDR3 runs to 16 residues. V dropped 4 bases and J dropped 2 bases, with 18 bases sitting between them. Per the germline V gene, CDR1 is SGHKS and CDR2 is YYEKEE (reference sequence).

The chain uses TRBV7-8 and TRBJ1-4, with D possibly matching TRBD1 (5 bases). Trimming shortened V by 4 bases and J by 10 bases, and 13 bases separated the two germline ends. CDR1 and CDR2 from the germline V gene are SGHVS and FQNEAQ. This CDR3 has 13 residues. DNA of the CDR3: TGTGCCAGCAGCTGGGACCAGGCGGGAAAACTGTTTTTT. Amino acid sequence: CASSWDQAGKLFF. Full variable domain (outside the CDR3, taken from reference TRBV7-8 and TRBJ1-4): GAGVSQSPRYKVAKRGQDVALRCDPISGHVSLFWYQQALGQGPEFLTYFQNEAQLDKSGLPSDRFFAERPEGSVSTLKIQRTQQEDSAVYLCASSWDQAGKLFFGSGTQLSVL.

CDR3 sequence (DNA): TGTGCCAGCATTGAGGGACGGTGGTCCTACGAGCAGTACTTC. Translated: CASIEGRWSYEQYF. The chain has TRBV28 and TRBJ2-7; D is perhaps TRBD1 or TRBD2 (5 bases each). CDR3 length: 14 amino acids. V gave up 7 bases and J gave up 1 base, with 14 bases separating them. Germline V gives CDR1 MDHEN, CDR2 SYDVKM.

The rearrangement joins TRBV27 to TRBJ2-5; D not certain. Germline V gene data show CDR1 as MNHEY and CDR2 as SMNVEV (reference sequence). The CDR3 covers 15 residues. Trimming took 6 bases from V and 4 from J, leaving 18 bases between them. The chain's CDR3 is CASSPEAGQAETQYF. The DNA for the CDR3 is TGTGCCAGCAGCCCCGAAGCCGGCCAGGCAGAGACCCAGTACTTC.

This chain connects TRBV4-3 to TRBJ2-4; 9 bases are a match to TRBD1. V shed 3 bases, J shed 5 bases, and the junction held 17 bases outside the gene matches. CDR1 LGHNA and CDR2 YSLEER come from the germline V gene. This CDR3 spans 19 amino acids. CDR3 loop: CASSHGYFRQGVRENIQYF. The CDR3 DNA reads TGCGCCAGCAGCCACGGTTATTTCCGACAGGGGGTTCGAGAAAACATTCAGTACTTC.

This chain links TRBV29-1 with TRBJ1-1; D is undetermined. This CDR3 region has 12 residues. V gave up 3 bases and J gave up 1 base, with 6 bases separating them. Germline V gene lookup returns CDR1 SQVTM and CDR2 ANQGSEA. For the CDR3, the DNA is TGCAGCGTTGACGGGCCGAACACTGAAGCTTTCTTT. Translation: CSVDGPNTEAFF.

The V call is TRBV2, the J call TRBJ1-1; no reliable D call. Between the trimmed V and J ends, which lost 7 bases and 1 base, there was a span of 4 bases. Germline CDR1 SNHLY, CDR2 FYNNEI. The CDR3 length is 11 residues. CDR3 sequence (DNA): TGTGCCAGCATGGGGAACACTGAAGCTTTCTTT. Translation: CASMGNTEAFF.

This clone has only one observation. The genes are TRBV19 and TRBJ1-4, with TRBD1 matching over 7 bases. The CDR3 is 12 amino acids. The V gene end was trimmed by 8 bases and the J gene end by 10 bases; junction bases not matched to a gene: 7. Germline-derived CDR1 and CDR2 are LNHDA and SQIVND (reference sequence). As DNA, the CDR3 is TGTGCCAGTCGGGACAGAGGAGGAAAACTGTTTTTT. This sequence encodes CASRDRGGKLFF. The full variable domain, its missing parts supplied by reference TRBV19 and TRBJ1-4, is DGGITQSPKYLFRKEGQNVTLSCEQNLNHDAMYWYRQDPGQGLRLIYYSQIVNDFQKGDIAEGYSVSREKKESFPLTVTSAQKNPTAFYLCASRDRGGKLFFGSGTQLSVL.

The genes are TRBV28 and TRBJ2-3; D unresolved. The CDR3 loop spans 12 amino acids. V was cut by 5 bases and J by 3 bases, with 6 bases left in between. From germline, CDR1 is MDHEN and CDR2 SYDVKM. The CDR3 DNA follows: TGTGCCAGCAGTCCACGGACAGATACGCAGTATTTT. The encoded protein is CASSPRTDTQYF.

The chain joins TRBV18 to TRBJ2-1; 7 positions match TRBD2. The CDR3 is 17 amino acids. V trimming: 2 bases; J trimming: 1 base; junction bases outside the gene matches: 8. CDR1 is KGHSH and CDR2 is LQKENI in the germline V gene. The CDR3 protein is CASSPSSGMSSYNEQFF. The DNA of the CDR3 is TGTGCCAGCTCACCATCCAGCGGGATGTCGTCCTACAATGAGCAGTTCTTC.

The chain employs TRBV5-5 and TRBJ2-7; no definite D call. The germline V and J ends were trimmed by 2 bases and 2 bases, with 8 bases remaining between them. This CDR3 region has 13 residues. CDR1 is SGHKS and CDR2 is YYEKEE in the germline V gene (reference sequence). The DNA for the CDR3 is TGTGCCAGCAGCTTACTTGGTCCCTACGAGCAGTACTTC. It translates to CASSLLGPYEQYF.

A single count supports this clone. The chain employs TRBV30 and TRBJ1-3; no definite D call. V was trimmed by 5 bases and J by 2 bases, leaving 16 bases between them. The CDR3 has 15 amino acids. Germline V lookup: CDR1 GTSNPN, CDR2 SVGIG (reference sequence). The CDR3 DNA reads as TGTGCCTGGGGTGGACGGGGAAGAACTGGAAACACCATATATTTT. This translates into CAWGGRGRTGNTIYF. The full variable domain, rest sourced from reference TRBV30 and TRBJ1-3, is SQTIHQWPATLVQPVGSPLSLECTVEGTSNPNLYWYRQAAGRGLQLLFYSVGIGQISSEVPQNLSASRPQDRQFILSSKKLLLSDSGFYLCAWGGRGRTGNTIYFGEGSWLTVV.

V and J are TRBV28 and TRBJ1-5; D gene uncertain. CDR1 MDHEN and CDR2 SYDVKM come from the germline V gene. The CDR3 length is 14 residues. V shed 6 bases and J shed 5 bases, with 14 bases lying between them. In DNA form, the CDR3 reads TGTGCCAGCAGCCCGACGAGTTCCTATCAGCCCCAGCATTTT. Encoded protein: CASSPTSSYQPQHF.

In this sample, this clone turned up a few times. V gene TRBV5-4 combines with J gene TRBJ2-2; D uncertain. Germline V gene sequence: CDR1 SGHNT, CDR2 YYREEE (reference sequence). The CDR3 covers 14 residues. The V gene lost 10 bases and the J gene lost 2 bases, with 15 bases spanning the gap. CDR3 region: CACSRQVNTGELFF. The DNA for the CDR3 is TGTGCCTGCTCGAGGCAGGTCAACACCGGGGAGCTGTTTTTT.

This chain connects TRBV10-3 to TRBJ1-3, with D tentatively TRBD1 (5 bases). The germline CDR1 and CDR2 sequences are ENHRY and SYGVKD. The CDR3 is made up of 14 amino acids. Trimming stripped 0 bases from V and 7 bases from J, with 10 bases between. This chain's CDR3 is CAISESEKGNTIYF. The CDR3 DNA follows: TGTGCCATCAGTGAGTCAGAGAAGGGGAACACCATATATTTT.

This chain uses TRBV5-1 with TRBJ1-4; D remains ambiguous. Germline CDR1 SGHRS, CDR2 YFSETQ. Trimming shortened V by 0 bases and J by 8 bases, and 11 bases separated the two germline ends. The CDR3 loop spans 14 amino acids. CDR3 loop: CASSLASGGEKLFF. The DNA for the CDR3 is TGCGCCAGCAGCTTGGCCAGCGGTGGGGAAAAACTGTTTTTT.

The V and J genes are TRBV6-1 and TRBJ2-6; D remains ambiguous. Trimming removed 7 bases at V and 4 bases at J, with 11 bases between. The CDR3 consists of 14 residues. Germline assignment: CDR1 MNHNS and CDR2 SASEGT. This CDR3 reads CASTHGAGANVLTF. Written as DNA, the CDR3 is TGTGCCAGCACCCATGGAGCCGGGGCCAACGTCCTGACTTTC.

This chain connects TRBV2 to TRBJ2-1; 9 bases align to TRBD2. The CDR3 has 15 amino acids. The V segment lost 2 bases and the J segment 7 bases; nucleotides outside the gene matches: 6. Per the germline V gene, CDR1 is SNHLY and CDR2 is FYNNEI. The DNA of the CDR3 is TGTGCCAGCAGTGAAAAGCGGGAGGTTGGGAATGAGCAGTTCTTC. It is translated as CASSEKREVGNEQFF.

The gene calls are TRBV19 and TRBJ2-3, with 7 bases identical to TRBD2. The CDR3 has 16 residues. Germline loops: CDR1 LNHDA, CDR2 SQIVND (reference sequence). The V gene end was trimmed by 6 bases and the J gene end by 1 base; junction bases not matched to a gene: 10. The CDR3 region is CASSPGGSSGTDTQYF. CDR3 DNA: TGTGCCAGTAGCCCGGGGGGTTCCTCTGGCACAGATACGCAGTATTTT.

The gene calls are TRBV9 and TRBJ1-2, with TRBD1 identical over 10 bases. The CDR3 runs 13 residues. The germline V gene encodes CDR1 SGDLS and CDR2 YYNGEE. Trimming at V came to 7 bases and at J to 7 bases, leaving 7 bases not matched to a gene. CDR3 amino acids: CASLGQGRVGYTF. The DNA for the CDR3 is TGTGCCAGCCTGGGACAGGGGAGAGTTGGCTACACCTTC.

The chain recombines TRBV5-1 with TRBJ2-1; TRBD1 is a possible D gene (6 bases). The germline V and J ends were trimmed by 2 bases and 5 bases, with 20 bases remaining between them. Germline CDR1 and CDR2: SGHRS and YFSETQ. The CDR3 consists of 17 residues. The CDR3 coding sequence is TGCGCCAGCAGCTTCCTAACAGGGTACCCAGTTAACAATGAGCAGTTCTTC. Its translation: CASSFLTGYPVNNEQFF.

The chain recombines TRBV28 with TRBJ2-7, with 7 positions matching TRBD2. V trimming: 7 bases; J trimming: 9 bases; junction bases outside the gene matches: 15. From germline, CDR1 is MDHEN and CDR2 SYDVKM. The CDR3 runs 14 residues. CDR3: CASTEGREPGGQYF. The CDR3 coding sequence is TGTGCCAGCACGGAAGGGCGGGAGCCTGGTGGGCAGTACTTC.

CDR3 bases: TGCAGTGCCAGAAGGGCCCAGACCCAGTACTTC. Translation gives CSARRAQTQYF. V gene TRBV20-1 combines with J gene TRBJ2-5; D not certain. Trimming cost V 6 bases and J 6 bases, with 11 bases left between them. This CDR3 has 11 residues. Germline CDR1 DFQATT, CDR2 SNEGSKA (reference sequence).